These 4 T cell receptor beta chains were all obtained from the same sample, sequenced in a study of T cells in Graves' hyperthyroidism and ophthalmopathy. RNA transcripts were the template for amplifying TCR beta CDR3 regions. HTBI primers were used for first-round RT-PCR of the TCR CDR3. TCRdb re-called the multiplex PCR reads with MiXCR, one entry per CDR3 protein. The sample includes over 650,000 distinct CDR3 sequences, about 16% of them seen just once. Sequenced sample: blood. The receptors derive from a man younger than 35 with Graves' hyperthyroidism.

V gene TRBV10-2 combines with J gene TRBJ2-1, with 12 bases fitting TRBD2. Per the germline V gene, CDR1 is WSHSY and CDR2 is SAAADI. Trimming at V came to 5 bases and at J to 6 bases, leaving 8 bases not matched to a gene. The CDR3 is made up of 16 amino acids. The CDR3: CASSRIPLAGGNEQFF. The CDR3 DNA reads as TGCGCCAGCAGTAGAATCCCACTAGCGGGAGGCAATGAGCAGTTCTTC.

J is TRBJ2-1 and V is TRBV12-3 or TRBV12-4; unclear D gene. The CDR3 totals 13 residues. The CDR3 loop is CAVSRSGFGEQFF. DNA of the CDR3: TGTGCAGTGTCCCGATCGGGCTTTGGTGAGCAGTTCTTC.

In its sample, this clonotype was seen many times. V is TRBV27 and J is TRBJ2-1; 7 bases map to TRBD1. The germline V gene has CDR1 MNHEY and CDR2 SMNVEV (reference sequence). Trimming cost V 9 bases and J 5 bases; bases outside gene matches: 4. This CDR3 region has 12 residues. CDR3 DNA sequence: TGTGCCAGACAGGGGCAGAACAATGAGCAGTTCTTC. This codes for CARQGQNNEQFF.

This clonotype appeared a few times. The chain has TRBV10-3 and TRBJ2-5; D is perhaps TRBD2 (5 bases). Trimming cost V 0 bases and J 3 bases, with 11 bases left between them. Germline CDR1 reads ENHRY; CDR2 reads SYGVKD. The CDR3 spans 15 residues. The CDR3 spells CAISESRELEETQYF. CDR3 sequence (DNA): TGTGCCATCAGTGAGTCGAGGGAATTGGAAGAGACCCAGTACTTC.